These T cell receptor beta chains were read from a single sample in a study of metastatic and nonmetastatic thyroid tumors. TCRdb re-called the PCR reads through MiXCR. This table holds around 29,000 clones, roughly 19% found once. Sequencing was done on a sample of blood. Every receptor here comes from a female donor with papillary thyroid cancer or a benign thyroid nodule (not recorded which). Some clones in this sample may be carry-over from other donors' samples. The conserved cysteine and the conserved F or W are not part of the CDR3 here. Fields, in order: V gene, D gene, J gene, CDR3 protein. A D gene is named only where the DNA matches it firmly.

v_call: TRBV18; d_call: TRBD1; j_call: TRBJ2-1; cdr3_aa: ASPPGQINEQF
v_call: TRBV12-5; d_call: -; j_call: TRBJ2-3; cdr3_aa: ASSRQTDTQY
v_call: TRBV28; d_call: -; j_call: TRBJ2-7; cdr3_aa: ASIREEGRQY
v_call: TRBV7-9; d_call: -; j_call: TRBJ2-5; cdr3_aa: ASSLGLGREETQY
v_call: TRBV12-3/TRBV12-4; d_call: -; j_call: TRBJ1-1; cdr3_aa: ASSLQLNTEAF
v_call: TRBV12-5; d_call: TRBD1; j_call: TRBJ1-2; cdr3_aa: ASGLRTGQGASWGYT
v_call: TRBV24-1; d_call: -; j_call: TRBJ2-3; cdr3_aa: ATSDFEVSTDTQY
v_call: TRBV5-1; d_call: TRBD1; j_call: TRBJ1-1; cdr3_aa: ASSLRTGDTEAF
v_call: TRBV28; d_call: -; j_call: TRBJ2-7; cdr3_aa: ASQKGREQY
v_call: TRBV6-1; d_call: TRBD1; j_call: TRBJ1-1; cdr3_aa: ASRREQGKSTEAF
v_call: TRBV30; d_call: -; j_call: TRBJ2-1; cdr3_aa: AWRVDNEQF
v_call: TRBV28; d_call: -; j_call: TRBJ1-2; cdr3_aa: ASSLGYVYT
v_call: TRBV20-1; d_call: TRBD1; j_call: TRBJ2-1; cdr3_aa: SAGLGTGGNNEQF
v_call: TRBV6-1; d_call: TRBD2; j_call: TRBJ2-7; cdr3_aa: ATRVAGASYEQY
v_call: TRBV11-3; d_call: -; j_call: TRBJ2-4; cdr3_aa: ASSTPGTPRAKNIQY
v_call: TRBV19; d_call: -; j_call: TRBJ1-1; cdr3_aa: ASSEKEGRLVEAF
v_call: TRBV2; d_call: -; j_call: TRBJ2-7; cdr3_aa: ASRASGVSEQY
v_call: TRBV6-1; d_call: TRBD1; j_call: TRBJ1-6; cdr3_aa: ASIGRGQINSPLH
v_call: TRBV2; d_call: -; j_call: TRBJ2-3; cdr3_aa: ASTEGSDTQY
v_call: TRBV28; d_call: TRBD2; j_call: TRBJ2-5; cdr3_aa: ASSSNTPSGLQETQY
v_call: TRBV6-5; d_call: -; j_call: TRBJ2-2; cdr3_aa: ASSYDGSNTGELF
v_call: TRBV15; d_call: -; j_call: TRBJ1-1; cdr3_aa: ATSPPGGDTEAF
v_call: TRBV12-3/TRBV12-4; d_call: TRBD1; j_call: TRBJ2-7; cdr3_aa: ASSSWTGGFYEQY
v_call: TRBV2; d_call: -; j_call: TRBJ1-2; cdr3_aa: ASIWEPGFAHT
v_call: TRBV5-1; d_call: -; j_call: TRBJ1-1; cdr3_aa: ASSLASPGMNTEAF
v_call: TRBV9; d_call: TRBD2; j_call: TRBJ2-3; cdr3_aa: ASSVRLAGGPTDTQY
v_call: TRBV27; d_call: -; j_call: TRBJ1-2; cdr3_aa: ASSFEGNYGYT
v_call: TRBV5-1; d_call: TRBD2; j_call: TRBJ2-7; cdr3_aa: ASSTSGLAAYEQY